This record looks at one T cell receptor beta chain sequence and its context. Its target antigen remains unknown. Qualities for individual bases were not recorded, and no much larger clone is one base off. V sheds 3 bases and J sheds 3 bases, leaving 3 bases between their ends. From its cysteine to its phenylalanine, the CDR3 spans 12 amino acids. The retained sequence is limited to the CDR3, 36 bases, with the frame set at the first base. This sample was taken from a study of T cell responses to AZD1222 COVID-19 vaccine (dated by TCRdb to the early 2020s). Context from the whole study: A total of approximately 240 trial participants underwent TCR sequencing, of whom under 220 had received two doses of AZD1222 and around 25 had received two doses of the MenACWY control vaccine. Enrollment into the trials was organized by age into subgroups of 18-55, 56-69 and 70-plus years, and those subgroups contained approximately 160, 26 and 62 TCR-sequenced participants, respectively. Summary of the overall study and its limitations: CD4 TCRs associated with the vaccine covered the entire spike protein, and the dominant responses were in regions 160-218 and 743-854. Participants were mostly white British and included more females than males, and it was suggested by the authors that clonal diversity may have been underestimated. Nearly half of unique spike-specific TCRs reportedly recognized epitopes outside regions mutated in the B.1.351 and B.1.1.7 variants. Spike-specific TCR breadth and depth rose significantly after two AZD1222 doses compared with day 0 and with MenACWY recipients. The 56-69-year group was small, and its depth increase did not reach significance, likely because of low power. Conclusions about previously exposed vaccinees are limited, since just a handful of AZD1222 recipients were seropositive for SARS-CoV-2 at baseline. Because no samples from the day 14 peak response were available, repertoires could be characterized only after the peak T cell response.

The CDR3 regions of human TCRbeta chains were analyzed by immunosequencing. In the original analysis: Repertoire TCRs were checked for matches against a reference library of SARS-CoV-2-specific TCRs that had been generated using the MIRA antigen-specificity platform. Breadth was defined as the fraction of unique TCRs that were SARS-CoV-2-associated. Depth was defined as the fraction of total T cells that were SARS-CoV-2-associated. Each spike-specific TCR was assigned to its reactive spike region and to a CD4 or CD8 class using the MIRA data. Log10-transformed breadth and depth values were compared by one-way ANOVA with Sidak's multiple comparisons tests. TCRdb retrieved this table from immuneACCESS and kept in-frame rearrangements only. Not all clones are present; in checked studies, unresolved V genes account for under half, and no reason is known for the remainder. The V and J calls and clone size were taken over from that table, and D and trimming were inferred from the DNA. This sample holds about 84,000 clones; around nine tenths were observed only once. Roughly 12% of the sample belongs to the ten largest clones.

The time point label for this specimen denotes: about 28 days (+/-7) after the second vaccine dose. AZD1222 recipients whose second dose came at about 4 weeks and those whose second dose came at about 12 weeks were combined into one group, since spike-specific TCR depth and breadth did not differ between the two schedules. Vaccinee samples came from UK trials COV001 and COV002, including a single-blind randomized controlled phase 2/3 trial of AZD1222 (ChAdOx1 nCoV-19) in healthy adults. For TCRbeta chain sequencing, PBMC samples from trial participants were taken at day 0 and at day 28 after the second dose.

The material sequenced was peripheral blood, taken 28 days after the second AZD1222 dose. The receptor's source is an adult who received the AZD1222 COVID-19 vaccine. In this chain, TRBV12-3 or TRBV12-4 is recombined with TRBJ1-5; no D gene is confidently identified. CDR3 loop: CASSFDNQPQHF. The nucleotide sequence reads as follows: TGTGCCAGCAGTTTTGACAATCAGCCCCAGCATTTT.